What follows is one T cell receptor beta chain and its context. A few counts support this clonotype. Its antigen is unknown. No base-level quality is on record; no much larger clone is a single base apart. TCR cDNA was made using 5'RACE template switching, a step that added a universal primer site and unique molecular identifiers. cDNA synthesis was primed from both the TCR alpha and TCR beta constant segments. Library amplification involved two PCR steps, and the second step added sample barcodes and sequencing adapters. Sequencing of libraries was done on Illumina HiSeq 2500 (2x100 bp) or NovaSeq (2x150 bp). Per the authors' processing: MIGEC was used to demultiplex reads and collapse the reads into UMI consensus sequences, and MiXCR was used for V(D)J alignment. Vaccine-responding clonotypes were identified with edgeR using replicate PBMC samples, with FDR below 0.01 and a log2 fold change above 5 up to day 15 being required. CD4 or CD8 identity was assigned to each bulk clonotype according to whether the clonotype was present at higher abundance in the sequenced CD4 repertoire or the sequenced CD8 repertoire. TCRdb reprocessed the public reads (quality trimming at Q25 with fastp, clone calling with MiXCR) and kept in-frame beta chains. Each record represents a unique CDR3 protein, reported with the most common genes and DNA among its rows. These V and J calls originate from TCRdb's pipeline instead of the authors' own analysis. In this sample the table shows about 350,000 distinct CDR3 sequences, less than 9.5% of which occur a single time. The ten largest make up roughly 15% of the sample.

The sample's treatment or condition label, in plain terms: live attenuated yellow fever vaccine strain. At each blood-draw timepoint, two biological replicates of bulk PBMCs were obtained. PBMCs were isolated from peripheral blood using a standard Ficoll-Paque protocol. TriZol was used to extract RNA from bulk PBMCs, from CD4 and CD8 fractions, and from dextramer-positive and dextramer-negative fractions. The data belong to a study of T cells after yellow fever vaccination (dated by TCRdb to between 2018 and 2021). Turning to the overall study: Libraries from fractions with low cell numbers were prepared with the SMART-Seq v4 Ultra Low Input RNA kit. Blood samples were taken at several timepoints before and after primary and secondary immunization, and bulk PBMC replicates and cell subsets were isolated. Bulk TCR alpha and beta repertoires were sequenced longitudinally to track T-cell clones before and after primary and booster YFV17D yellow fever vaccination. Two healthy male donors, one aged 18 to 29 and one aged 30 to 39 years, were included in the cohort. Points the paper makes about the study in general: Compared with the primary T-cell response, the secondary T-cell response was weaker but faster, peaking on day 5 rather than day 15. Computational filtering was needed because FACS-sorted repertoires could contain abundant contaminating clonotypes from the bulk population. After the booster, most clones that had expanded after primary vaccination were detected again (about 97% of CD4 and 88% of CD8), suggesting broad maintenance of memory. Because only a couple of donors were included in the study, the extent to which the findings can be generalized is limited. A small share of clonotypes occurred in both CD4 and CD8 compartments, likely arising from convergent recombination.

CDR1 and CDR2 were assigned from the germline V gene as MNHNS and SASEGT. The V end loses 6 bases and the J end loses 8 bases, and a stretch of 14 bases separates them. Including the terminal cysteine and phenylalanine, the CDR3 comprises 13 residues. Here the CDR3 DNA is all that survives: 39 bases in frame from base 1. This receptor chain uses TRBV6-1 and TRBJ1-5; matching of 5 bases hints at TRBD1 as the D gene. The source material was PBMCs, sampled approximately 47 days after the first yellow fever vaccination. The TCR comes from a man aged 18 to 30 who received the YFV17D yellow fever vaccine. The DNA sequence follows: TGTGCCAGCAGAAAAGCAGGGTCGGAGCCCCAGCATTTT. This codes for CASRKAGSEPQHF.